The clone carrying this T cell receptor (beta chain) was seen more than once but under ten times. The data were taken from a study of blood T cell repertoires in COVID-19. Study in general: There were acute and convalescent COVID-19 samples, and they came from the United States, Italy and Spain. T cells, B-cell-depleted T cells, or PBMCs provided the cDNA or gDNA that served as material.

The repertoire was sequenced with immunoSEQ multiplex PCR; TCRdb's copy has only in-frame clones and lacks some. Altogether about 140,000 clones are present, about 87% being singletons, with the ten largest covering around 2.3%. Between the trimmed V and J ends, which lost 5 bases and 1 base, there was a span of 26 bases. Germline lookup yields CDR1 MNHNY and CDR2 SVGAGI (reference sequence). The CDR3 covers 19 residues. The TCR was taken from a human donor with COVID-19, enrolled during active disease. The donor label of this sample is uncertain. V is TRBV6-6 and J is TRBJ1-2, with D unclear. The sequenced sample consisted of peripheral blood. The CDR3 DNA reads TGTGCCAGCAGTCCTACCTACCTGGCCGGGGTATTTCATAACTATGGCTACACCTTC. It translates to CASSPTYLAGVFHNYGYTF.